This entry describes one TCR beta chain. There is no known antigen for this receptor. Qualities for individual bases were not recorded, and no much larger clone is one base off. This record comes from a study of identical twins (dated by TCRdb to the mid-2010s). For context, the study as a whole: To test whether fetal clonotypes persist, this study deep-sequenced TCR alpha and beta repertoires from monozygotic twins, from unrelated adults of various ages, and from cord blood. To rule out contamination, the twin experiments were replicated at different times with different library preparation protocols.

Here is what the overall study found, with its caveats: The excess sharing between twins in beta out-of-frame sequences was weaker because fewer shared sequences reduced the signal-to-noise ratio. Abundant cord blood beta clonotypes had fewer insertions, young adult naive repertoires showed a similar but weaker trend, and memory repertoires showed no such trend. Invariant T cells such as MAIT and iNKT could partly confound zero-insertion analyses, though diverse VJ usage argued against this for most clonotypes. Because the same donors could not be followed over many years, the conclusions relied on cross-sectional statistical analysis. In monozygotic twins, out-of-frame TCR alpha sharing was systematically underestimated by recombination models, although the models agreed with sharing between unrelated individuals. Compared with coincidental sharing between unrelated individuals, out-of-frame TCR alpha sequences shared between twins showed an excess of sequences with low generation probability.

Only healthy Caucasian donors were included. Three unrelated non-twin adults were additionally sequenced: a male aged 18 to 29, a male aged 50 to 60 and a female aged 50 to 60. Miltenyi CD45RO+ enrichment and human naive T-cell isolation kits were used to isolate memory (CD45RO+) and naive T cells from PBMC. Libraries were built with 5' RACE. Sequenced using an Illumina HiSeq 2000. A universal primer binding site was introduced by template switching, and a unique molecular identifier was present in the final cDNA, enabling accurate counting of TCR cDNA molecules. Specific primers in the conserved constant-segment region were used to synthesize first-strand cDNA for the TCR alpha and beta chains. Each cDNA library was double barcoded, with a SMART-Mk sample barcode plus Illumina barcodes, to control for contamination. TruSeq adapter sequences and Illumina sample barcodes were added in two successive PCR steps. The Illumina HiSeq platform was used with custom primers to sequence TCR alpha and beta cDNA libraries. In the authors' own workflow: MiGEC was used to process raw reads and extract unique molecular identifiers, and MiXCR was used to find CDR3 positions. For each individual, recombination models were inferred using an EM algorithm with the repgenHMM and IGoR tools. The analysis of shared clonotypes was done with the tcR package in R, with sharing normalized by the product of cloneset sizes. To study raw recombination without the effects of thymic and clonal selection, out-of-frame nonproductive sequences were analyzed. TCRdb reran the public reads through fastp at Q25 and MiXCR, keeping productive beta chains. Rows with one shared CDR3 protein collapse into an entry with the most common genes and DNA. The V and J calls come from TCRdb's annotation, not from the publication. The sample table lists roughly 350,000 distinct CDR3 sequences, about 10% of them with a count of one. 8.5% to 10% of the sample lies in the top ten.

The receptor was derived from a woman aged 50 to 60 in good health. The specimen sequenced was naive T cells sorted from blood. Sample cell subset or site, as interpreted from the label and publication: cells isolated with a human naive T-cell isolation kit.

The CDR3: CASSEGRSYGYTF. At the DNA level, the sequence is TGTGCCAGCAGCGAGGGACGCAGCTATGGCTACACCTTC. Recombination linked TRBV9 to TRBJ1-2, with a tentative D gene TRBD1 over 5 matching bases. From the germline V gene, CDR1 is SGDLS and CDR2 is YYNGEE. V and J lose 3 bases and 4 bases, and a span of 10 bases separates them. Spanning cysteine to phenylalanine, the CDR3 consists of 13 amino acids. Only the CDR3 region is kept as DNA, spanning 39 bases read in frame from base 1. Joined to the reference TRBV9 and TRBJ1-2 proteins, this CDR3 gives the full variable domain: DSGVTQTPKHLITATGQRVTLRCSPRSGDLSVYWYQQSLDQGLQFLIQYYNGEERAKGNILERFSAQQFPDLHSELNLSSLELGDSALYFCASSEGRSYGYTFGSGTRLTVV.